A single T cell receptor (beta chain) is shown here with its context. Libraries were prepared by immunoSEQ multiplex PCR; TCRdb keeps only in-frame clonotypes and omits some of them. The table records 80,000 to 100,000 clones, 86% of them present only once. These data belong to a study of blood T cell repertoires in COVID-19. Study summary: COVID-19 samples collected from the United States, Italy and Spain covered acute and convalescent phases. Sources were T cells, B-cell-depleted T cells, or PBMCs; the material itself was cDNA or gDNA.

The CDR3 loop spans 16 amino acids. The germline V gene has CDR1 KGHDR and CDR2 SFDVKD. J gave up 2 bases and V 2 bases, and 7 bases lay outside the gene matches. The clonotype originates from a man aged 50-59 years with acute or convalescent COVID-19. The specimen was peripheral blood. The chain links TRBV24-1 to TRBJ2-5; 7 bases agree with TRBD1. CDR3 DNA sequence: TGTGCCACCAGTGATTCCCGACAGGGCATACAAGAGACCCAGTACTTC. Protein product: CATSDSRQGIQETQYF.